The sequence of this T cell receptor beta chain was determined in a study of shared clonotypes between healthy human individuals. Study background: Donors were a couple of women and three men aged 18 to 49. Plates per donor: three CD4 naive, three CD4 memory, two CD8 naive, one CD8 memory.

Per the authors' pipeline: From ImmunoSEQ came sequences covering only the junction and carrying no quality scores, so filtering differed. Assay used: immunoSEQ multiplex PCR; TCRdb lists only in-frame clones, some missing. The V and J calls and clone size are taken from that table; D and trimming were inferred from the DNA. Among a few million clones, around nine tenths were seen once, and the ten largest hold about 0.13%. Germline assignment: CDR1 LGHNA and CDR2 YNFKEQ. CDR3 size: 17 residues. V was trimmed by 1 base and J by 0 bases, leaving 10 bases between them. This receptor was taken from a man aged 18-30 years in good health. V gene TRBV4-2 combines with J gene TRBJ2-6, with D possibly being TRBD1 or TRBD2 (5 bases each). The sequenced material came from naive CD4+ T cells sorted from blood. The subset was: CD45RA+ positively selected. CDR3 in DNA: TGTGCCAGCAGCCAAGGGGGGTTCAGCTCTGGGGCCAACGTCCTGACTTTC. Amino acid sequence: CASSQGGFSSGANVLTF.